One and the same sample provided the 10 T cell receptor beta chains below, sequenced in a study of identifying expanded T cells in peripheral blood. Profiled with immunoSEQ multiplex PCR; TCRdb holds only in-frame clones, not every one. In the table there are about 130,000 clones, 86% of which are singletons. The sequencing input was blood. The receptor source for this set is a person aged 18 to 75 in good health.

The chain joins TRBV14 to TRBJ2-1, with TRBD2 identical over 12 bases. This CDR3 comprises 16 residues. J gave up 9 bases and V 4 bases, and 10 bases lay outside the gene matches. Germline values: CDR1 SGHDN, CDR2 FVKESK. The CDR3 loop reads CASSRTTSGRVGEQFF. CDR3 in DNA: TGTGCCAGCAGCCGGACGACTAGCGGGAGAGTTGGTGAGCAGTTCTTC.

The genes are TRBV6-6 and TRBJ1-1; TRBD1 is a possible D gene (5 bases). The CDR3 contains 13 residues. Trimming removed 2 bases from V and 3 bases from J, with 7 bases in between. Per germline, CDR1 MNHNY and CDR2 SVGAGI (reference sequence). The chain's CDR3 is CASSYRGYTEAFF. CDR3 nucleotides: TGTGCCAGCAGTTACAGGGGTTACACTGAAGCTTTCTTT.

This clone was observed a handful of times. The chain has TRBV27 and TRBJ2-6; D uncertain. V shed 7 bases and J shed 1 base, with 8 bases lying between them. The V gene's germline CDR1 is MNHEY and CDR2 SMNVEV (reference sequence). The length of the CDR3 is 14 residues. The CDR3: CASTEKSGANVLTF. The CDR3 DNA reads TGTGCCAGCACAGAAAAATCTGGGGCCAACGTCCTGACTTTC.

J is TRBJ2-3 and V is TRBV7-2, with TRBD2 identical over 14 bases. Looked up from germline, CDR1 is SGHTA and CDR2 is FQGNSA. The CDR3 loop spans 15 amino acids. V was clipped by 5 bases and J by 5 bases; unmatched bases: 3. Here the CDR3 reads CASSLGLAGVDTQYF. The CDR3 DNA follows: TGTGCCAGCAGCCTGGGACTAGCGGGAGTAGATACGCAGTATTTT.

The CDR3 here is CASSLSWGRAKNIQYF. The CDR3 bases are TGTGCCAGCAGCTTAAGCTGGGGGCGAGCCAAAAACATTCAGTACTTC. The rearrangement joins TRBV7-6 to TRBJ2-4, with a tentative D call TRBD1 (6 bases). Trimming removed 2 bases from V and 0 bases from J, with 11 bases in between. Germline V gene data show CDR1 as SGHVS and CDR2 as FNYEAQ. This CDR3 is 16 amino acids long.

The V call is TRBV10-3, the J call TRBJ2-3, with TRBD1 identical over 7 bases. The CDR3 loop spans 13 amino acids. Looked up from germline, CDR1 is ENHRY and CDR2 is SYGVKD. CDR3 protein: CASRRPGGDTQYF. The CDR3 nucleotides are TGTGCTAGCAGGCGGCCAGGGGGAGATACGCAGTATTTT.

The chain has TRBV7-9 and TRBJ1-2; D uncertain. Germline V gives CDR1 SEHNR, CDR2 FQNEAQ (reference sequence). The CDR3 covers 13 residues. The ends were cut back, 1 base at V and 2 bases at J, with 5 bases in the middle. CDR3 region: CASSLGANYGYTF. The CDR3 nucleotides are TGTGCCAGCAGCTTAGGGGCGAACTATGGCTACACCTTC.

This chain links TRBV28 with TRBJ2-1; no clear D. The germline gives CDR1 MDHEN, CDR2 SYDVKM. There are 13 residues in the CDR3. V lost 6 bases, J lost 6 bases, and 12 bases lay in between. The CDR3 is CASSPLGLNEQFF. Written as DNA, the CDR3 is TGTGCCAGCAGCCCCCTGGGTCTCAATGAGCAGTTCTTC.

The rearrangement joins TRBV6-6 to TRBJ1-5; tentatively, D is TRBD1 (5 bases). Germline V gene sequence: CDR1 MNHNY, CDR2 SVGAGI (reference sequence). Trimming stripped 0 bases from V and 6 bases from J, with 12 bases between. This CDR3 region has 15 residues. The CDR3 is CASSYSVTQGQPQHF. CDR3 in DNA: TGTGCCAGCAGTTACTCAGTAACGCAGGGTCAGCCCCAGCATTTT.

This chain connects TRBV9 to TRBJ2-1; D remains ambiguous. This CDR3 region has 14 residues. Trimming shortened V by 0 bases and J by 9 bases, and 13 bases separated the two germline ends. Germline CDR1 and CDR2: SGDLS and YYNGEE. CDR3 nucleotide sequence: TGTGCCAGCAGCGTAGTTGAGAAAAGAGGTGAGCAGTTCTTC. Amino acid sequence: CASSVVEKRGEQFF.